This T cell receptor (beta chain) was documented in a study of control samples from healthy donors and cancer patients. Sequencing was performed with immunoSEQ multiplex PCR; in TCRdb, only in-frame clones are kept and a portion is missing. The sample has around 99,000 clones, approximately 90% seen once. The clonotype comes from a human donor in good health. The donor label of this sample is uncertain. Material: blood.

The CDR3: CASSPGTGVYYGYTF. The CDR3 DNA follows: TGTGCCAGCAGCCCCGGGACAGGGGTTTACTATGGCTACACCTTC. The chain joins TRBV6-5 to TRBJ1-2, with TRBD1 identical over 10 bases. V dropped 6 bases and J dropped 3; count of bases not matched to a gene: 7. Germline CDR1 and CDR2: MNHEY and SVGAGI. The CDR3 has 15 amino acids.